Detailed here is one TCR beta chain. How the authors handled the data: How many nucleated cells were present was estimated from reference gene primer amplification. The table came from immunoSEQ multiplex PCR; TCRdb's copy has only in-frame clones and leaves some out. The DNA gave D and trimming, while V, J and clone size come from that table. Of around 170,000 clones in the sample, about 83% were seen once. The sample comes from a study of blood T cell repertoires in COVID-19. About the research overall: Sample material is recorded as cDNA or gDNA derived from T cells, B-cell-depleted T cells, or PBMCs.

J was trimmed by 4 bases and V by 3 bases; bases with no gene match: 5. The CDR3 has 16 residues. The germline V gene encodes CDR1 SGHTA and CDR2 FQGNSA. Sequenced input: peripheral blood. V gene TRBV7-2 combines with J gene TRBJ2-2; TRBD2 matches at 10 bases. This receptor was obtained from a man aged 65 to 85 who had recovered from COVID-19. The CDR3 DNA follows: TGTGCCAGCAGCTTGAGTAGCGGGAGGCTCACCGGGGAGCTGTTTTTT. It encodes CASSLSSGRLTGELFF.